This T cell receptor (beta chain) stems from a study of shared clonotypes between healthy human individuals. CD45RO-negative cells were positively selected for CCR7, leaving out terminally differentiated effector memory CD45RA+ cells. Data came from immunoSEQ multiplex PCR; TCRdb stores just in-frame clones and leaves some out. The sample records roughly 2,000,000 clones, 85% to 95% being singletons. Trimming removed 5 bases from V and 5 bases from J, with 10 bases in between. The CDR3 is made up of 13 amino acids. Germline-derived CDR1 and CDR2 are SGHVS and FNYEAQ. This clone was picked up one time. Other DNA sequences in the same sample also yield this CDR3.

Sequencing was carried out using naive CD8+ T cells from PBMCs. The V gene is TRBV7-6, the J gene TRBJ2-1; a possible D gene is TRBD2 (6 bases). The sequence derives from a young man in good health. Some clones in this sample may be carry-over from other donors' samples. The DNA for the CDR3 is TGTGCCAGCAGCCCTCGACTAGACAATGAGCAGTTCTTC. Translated, it gives CASSPRLDNEQFF.